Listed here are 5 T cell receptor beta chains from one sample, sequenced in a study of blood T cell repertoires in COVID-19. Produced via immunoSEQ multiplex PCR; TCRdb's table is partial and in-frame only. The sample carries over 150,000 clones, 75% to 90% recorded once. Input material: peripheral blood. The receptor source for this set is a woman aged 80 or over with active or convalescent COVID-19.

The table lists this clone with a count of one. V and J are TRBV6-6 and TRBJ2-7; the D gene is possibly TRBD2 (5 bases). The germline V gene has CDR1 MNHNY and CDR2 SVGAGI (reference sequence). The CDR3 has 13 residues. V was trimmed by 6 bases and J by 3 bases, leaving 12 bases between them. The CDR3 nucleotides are TGTGCCAGCAGGAACGACGGGATCTACGAGCAGTACTTC. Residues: CASRNDGIYEQYF.

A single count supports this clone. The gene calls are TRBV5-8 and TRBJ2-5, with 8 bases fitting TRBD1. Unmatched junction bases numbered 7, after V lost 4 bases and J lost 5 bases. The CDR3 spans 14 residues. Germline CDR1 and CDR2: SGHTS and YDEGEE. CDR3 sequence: CASSTRTGWETQYF. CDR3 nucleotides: TGTGCCAGCAGCACCCGGACAGGGTGGGAGACCCAGTACTTC.

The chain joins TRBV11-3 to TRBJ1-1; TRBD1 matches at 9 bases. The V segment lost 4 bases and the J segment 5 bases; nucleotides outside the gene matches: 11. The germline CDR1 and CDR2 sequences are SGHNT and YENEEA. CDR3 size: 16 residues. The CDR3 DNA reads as TGTGCCAGCAGCTCGCCCCGGGACAGGGCATCTACTGAAGCTTTCTTT. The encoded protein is CASSSPRDRASTEAFF.

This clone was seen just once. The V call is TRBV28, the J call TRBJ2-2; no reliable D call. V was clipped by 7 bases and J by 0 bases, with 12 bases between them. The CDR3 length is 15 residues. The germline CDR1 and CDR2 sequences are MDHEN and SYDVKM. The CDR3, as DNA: TGTGCCAGCACCTCTGCGCGGTCGAACACCGGGGAGCTGTTTTTT. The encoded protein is CASTSARSNTGELFF.

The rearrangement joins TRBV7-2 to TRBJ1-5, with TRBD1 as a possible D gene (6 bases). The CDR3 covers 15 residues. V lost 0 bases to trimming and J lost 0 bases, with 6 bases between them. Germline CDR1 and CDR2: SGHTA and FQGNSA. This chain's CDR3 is CASSLAGHSNQPQHF. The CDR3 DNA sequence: TGTGCCAGCAGCTTAGCGGGACATAGCAATCAGCCCCAGCATTTT.